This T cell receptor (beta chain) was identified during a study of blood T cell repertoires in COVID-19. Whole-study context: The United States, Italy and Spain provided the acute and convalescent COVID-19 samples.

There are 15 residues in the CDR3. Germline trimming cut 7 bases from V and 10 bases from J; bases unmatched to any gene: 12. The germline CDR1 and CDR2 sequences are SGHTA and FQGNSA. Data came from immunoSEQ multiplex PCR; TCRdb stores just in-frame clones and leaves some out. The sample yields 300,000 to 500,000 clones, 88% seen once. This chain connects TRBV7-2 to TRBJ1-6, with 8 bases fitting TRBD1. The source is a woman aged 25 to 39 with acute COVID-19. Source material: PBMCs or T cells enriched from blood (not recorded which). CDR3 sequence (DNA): TGTGCCAGCAACCACGGACAGGGATTAAGCTCACCCCTCCACTTT. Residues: CASNHGQGLSSPLHF.